The table lists the clone carrying this TCR beta chain with a count of one. Antigen specificity is unknown. These data are taken from a study of cytomegalovirus exposure and HLA in healthy donors. Study-level points and caveats: Later analysis demonstrated an association between a missense DCLRE1C variant and TCR beta V- and J-gene trimming. Researchers reported from a later analysis that most CMV-associated TCR beta chains appeared HLA-restricted.

The CDR3 sequence is 15 residues long. The germline V gene encodes CDR1 SGHRS and CDR2 YFSETQ. V was cut by 0 bases and J by 1 base, with 11 bases left in between. The PCR contained 60 Vbeta and 13 Jbeta primers. Generated by immunoSEQ multiplex PCR, the TCRdb table keeps only in-frame clones and is missing some. Altogether about 160,000 clones are present, approximately 80% being singletons, with the ten largest covering around 14%. The clonotype comes from a woman aged 45-59 years in good health and CMV-seronegative. The specimen sequenced was PBMCs. The gene calls are TRBV5-1 and TRBJ2-7; weak D call: TRBD1 (6 bases). The CDR3 DNA reads as TGCGCCAGCAGCTTGGAACAGGGCATATCCTACGAGCAGTACTTC. Protein sequence: CASSLEQGISYEQYF.